Detailed here is one T cell receptor (beta chain). Using immunoSEQ multiplex PCR, the repertoire was profiled, and TCRdb retains in-frame clones only, with some absent. The table shows 73,000 or so clones, with approximately 91% occurring only once. The length of the CDR3 is 14 residues. Trimming cost V 2 bases and J 6 bases; bases outside gene matches: 4. Looked up from germline, CDR1 is KGHDR and CDR2 is SFDVKD. This entry comes from a study of blood T cell repertoires in COVID-19. Across the study: Sources were T cells, B-cell-depleted T cells, or PBMCs; the material itself was cDNA or gDNA.

The chain combines TRBV24-1 with TRBJ2-5, with 8 bases aligning to TRBD1. This receptor was identified in a human donor with active COVID-19. The donor label of this sample is uncertain. The sample taken for sequencing was peripheral blood. The CDR3 region is CATSDWTGSQTQYF. The DNA for the CDR3 is TGTGCCACCAGTGATTGGACAGGGAGCCAGACCCAGTACTTC.